What follows are 21 T cell receptor beta chains derived from one specimen sequenced in a study of blood T cell repertoires in COVID-19. This table comes from immunoSEQ multiplex PCR, and its TCRdb copy is limited to in-frame clones, with some not included. The sample consists of roughly 120,000 clones, about 85% of them appearing once. Sequencing was performed on peripheral blood. Receptors originate from a man between 40 and 49 years old with acute or convalescent COVID-19.

Only one count was recorded for this clone. The rearrangement links TRBV4-1 to TRBJ1-4; D might be TRBD1 (6 bases). The CDR3 has 14 residues. CDR1 MGHRA and CDR2 YSYEKL come from the germline V gene. The V gene lost 6 bases and the J gene lost 5 bases, with 13 bases spanning the gap. Here the CDR3 reads CASSRQEPNEKLFF. In nucleotides, the CDR3 is TGCGCCAGCAGTCGACAGGAACCGAATGAAAAACTGTTTTTT.

The chain uses TRBV12-3 or TRBV12-4 and TRBJ2-2, with D uncertain. Deletions cut 6 bases from V and 8 bases from J, with 7 bases between. The CDR3 is 11 amino acids. The CDR3 nucleotides read TGTGCCAGCAGCCCTTCTGGGGAGCTGTTTTTT. This translates into CASSPSGELFF.

V and J are TRBV11-1 and TRBJ1-2; a possible D gene is TRBD1 (5 bases). The CDR3 is made up of 16 amino acids. The V gene's germline CDR1 is SGHAT and CDR2 FQDESV (reference sequence). Trimming cost V 1 base and J 0 bases, with 12 bases left between them. In DNA form, the CDR3 reads TGTGCCAGCAGCTTAGGGCAGGACACGTCTAACTATGGCTACACCTTC. Encoded protein: CASSLGQDTSNYGYTF.

The chain carries TRBV29-1 and TRBJ2-3, with TRBD2 as a possible D gene (5 bases). The V and J ends lost 2 bases and 0 bases respectively, with 15 bases between them. This CDR3 is built from 16 residues. Looked up from germline, CDR1 is SQVTM and CDR2 is ANQGSEA. In nucleotides, the CDR3 is TGCAGCGTTGAATTAGTTGGACGGACTAGCACAGATACGCAGTATTTT. Translation gives CSVELVGRTSTDTQYF.

Only one count was recorded for this clone. V and J are TRBV7-9 and TRBJ2-1; 9 bases align to TRBD1. Trimming cost V 3 bases and J 4 bases; bases outside gene matches: 4. Germline CDR1 is SEHNR and CDR2 is FQNEAQ (reference sequence). The CDR3 is 15 amino acids. The CDR3 DNA sequence: TGTGCCAGCAGCTTCCGGGACAGGGCATACAATGAGCAGTTCTTC. Translation: CASSFRDRAYNEQFF.

This chain uses TRBV4-3 with TRBJ1-3; D is uncertain. Trimming pared 1 base from V and 2 bases from J, leaving 12 bases between. The CDR3 length is 16 residues. The germline V gene has CDR1 LGHNA and CDR2 YSLEER. The CDR3 sequence is CASSQVDRGAGNTIYF. In nucleotides, the CDR3 is TGCGCCAGCAGCCAAGTGGACCGGGGAGCTGGAAACACCATATATTTT.

The chain joins TRBV18 to TRBJ2-3; 13 nucleotides line up with TRBD2. The CDR3 covers 16 residues. V dropped 5 bases and J dropped 2; count of bases not matched to a gene: 4. Germline lookup yields CDR1 KGHSH and CDR2 LQKENI. CDR3 DNA: TGTGCCAGCTCAGCCGGGACTAGCGGGATCACAGATACGCAGTATTTT. Its translation: CASSAGTSGITDTQYF. The full variable domain, with the rest looked up from reference TRBV18 and TRBJ2-3, is NAGVMQNPRHLVRRRGQEARLRCSPMKGHSHVYWYRQLPEEGLKFMVYLQKENIIDESGMPKERFSAEFPKEGPSILRIQQVVRGDSAAYFCASSAGTSGITDTQYFGPGTRLTVL.

The chain couples TRBV4-1 to TRBJ2-1; D might be TRBD1 (5 bases). Germline assignment: CDR1 MGHRA and CDR2 YSYEKL. The V gene lost 4 bases and the J gene lost 8 bases, with 24 bases spanning the gap. The CDR3 has 17 amino acids. CDR3 loop: CASSPTSDPTWGHEQFF. CDR3 DNA: TGCGCCAGCAGCCCCACCTCGGACCCGACCTGGGGCCATGAGCAGTTCTTC.

This chain uses TRBV13 with TRBJ1-1, with a weak D call TRBD1 (6 bases). This CDR3 contains 14 residues. Trimming removed 5 bases at V and 2 bases at J, with 12 bases between. CDR1 and CDR2 (germline): PRHDT, FYEKMQ (reference sequence). The CDR3 nucleotides are TGTGCCAGCAGCGCCAGGGGAAGAAACACTGAAGCTTTCTTT. Encoded protein: CASSARGRNTEAFF.

In its sample, this clone was seen once. The chain joins TRBV19 to TRBJ1-5, with D perhaps TRBD1 (6 bases). The CDR3 totals 13 residues. Germline V CDR1 and CDR2: LNHDA, SQIVND (reference sequence). Deletions cut 6 bases from V and 6 bases from J, with 12 bases between. The CDR3 region is CASSRGWGQPQHF. The CDR3 nucleotides read TGTGCCAGTAGCAGGGGTTGGGGTCAGCCCCAGCATTTT.

This chain connects TRBV5-1 to TRBJ2-1; 7 nucleotides match TRBD2. This CDR3 comprises 15 residues. Losses at the gene ends were 2 bases for V and 4 bases for J; bases not matched to a gene: 6. The germline V gene has CDR1 SGHRS and CDR2 YFSETQ. The DNA for the CDR3 is TGCGCCAGCAGCTTAAAGCGGGGTACATACAATGAGCAGTTCTTC. Encoded protein: CASSLKRGTYNEQFF.

This clone showed up just a few times. CDR3 coding DNA: TGTGCCACCAGCAAAGGAACAGGGACCATCTATGGCTACACCTTC. This sequence encodes CATSKGTGTIYGYTF. The V call is TRBV15, the J call TRBJ1-2; D might be TRBD1 (6 bases). Germline CDR1 reads LNHNV; CDR2 reads YYDKDF (reference sequence). Trimming left V 4 bases short and J 4 bases short, with 16 bases between. This CDR3 contains 15 residues. Full variable domain (rest looked up from reference TRBV15 and TRBJ1-2): DAMVIQNPRYQVTQFGKPVTLSCSQTLNHNVMYWYQQKSSQAPKLLFHYYDKDFNNEADTPDNFQSRRPNTSFCFLDIRSPGLGDTAMYLCATSKGTGTIYGYTFGSGTRLTVV.

J is TRBJ2-3 and V is TRBV7-9; 7 positions match TRBD2. CDR1 is SEHNR, CDR2 FQNEAQ, per germline (reference sequence). V lost 3 bases, J lost 2 bases, and 8 bases stayed unmatched. The CDR3 runs to 16 residues. The CDR3: CASSFASGGYTDTQYF. In DNA, the CDR3 is TGTGCCAGCAGCTTTGCGTCGGGGGGTTACACAGATACGCAGTATTTT.

The chain couples TRBV18 to TRBJ2-7; D uncertain. V lost 5 bases to trimming and J lost 3 bases, with 11 bases between them. This CDR3 comprises 13 residues. Germline V lookup: CDR1 KGHSH, CDR2 LQKENI. CDR3 region: CASSSTSHYEQYF. The CDR3 nucleotides read TGTGCCAGCTCATCCACGAGCCACTACGAGCAGTACTTC.

The chain is built from TRBV6-6 and TRBJ2-5; D possibly corresponds to TRBD1 (5 bases). V shed 4 bases and J shed 5 bases, with 20 bases lying between them. The CDR3 contains 16 residues. The germline V gene has CDR1 MNHNY and CDR2 SVGAGI (reference sequence). CDR3 amino acids: CASSSRESIVRETQYF. As DNA, the CDR3 is TGTGCCAGCAGTTCCAGGGAAAGTATTGTTCGGGAGACCCAGTACTTC.

The sample holds a few counts of this clone. V usage is TRBV23-1 and J usage is TRBJ2-2, with D possibly matching TRBD2 (6 bases). TRBV23-1 is given ORF status, its function remaining uncertain. V shed 0 bases and J shed 3 bases, with 11 bases lying between them. This CDR3 spans 16 amino acids. The CDR3 region is CASSQSLEGYTGELFF. The CDR3 DNA reads as TGCGCCAGCAGTCAATCCTTGGAGGGGTACACCGGGGAGCTGTTTTTT.

V is TRBV6-1 and J is TRBJ2-1; tentatively, D is TRBD1 (5 bases). This CDR3 spans 15 amino acids. Germline V gene sequence: CDR1 MNHNS, CDR2 SASEGT. V was cut by 2 bases and J by 4 bases, with 12 bases left in between. CDR3 in DNA: TGTGCCAGCAGTGAATATTGGCAGGGTTACAATGAGCAGTTCTTC. It encodes CASSEYWQGYNEQFF.

This chain joins TRBV2 and TRBJ2-5, with 7 nucleotides matching TRBD1. The junction had 0 bases not matched to a gene; V was cut back by 8 bases and J by 0 bases. The length of the CDR3 is 12 residues. CDR1 is SNHLY, CDR2 FYNNEI, per germline. The CDR3 region is CASDRDQETQYF. DNA of the CDR3: TGTGCCAGCGACAGGGACCAAGAGACCCAGTACTTC.

This CDR3 reads CASSESGPSGTSTDTQYF. CDR3 DNA sequence: TGCGCCAGCAGTGAGTCAGGTCCTAGTGGCACTAGCACAGATACGCAGTATTTT. The rearrangement links TRBV10-1 to TRBJ2-3; D unresolved. The CDR3 length is 18 residues. Germline-derived CDR1 and CDR2 are WNHNN and SYGVQD (reference sequence). Trimming pared 0 bases from V and 0 bases from J, leaving 16 bases between.

V is TRBV4-3 and J is TRBJ2-1, with 7 bases aligning to TRBD1. The CDR3 covers 16 residues. V shed 4 bases and J 3 bases; nucleotides not matched to a gene: 9. Germline values: CDR1 LGHNA, CDR2 YSLEER. In DNA form, the CDR3 reads TGCGCCAGCAGCCGCGGACAGGAGCTCTACTACAATGAGCAGTTCTTC. Translated, it gives CASSRGQELYYNEQFF.

The chain joins TRBV21-1 to TRBJ1-5. TRBV21-1 is tagged as a pseudogene. The CDR3 loop spans 15 amino acids. The CDR3 spells CASSKALGRDQPQHF. Here the CDR3 DNA reads TGTGCCAGCAGCAAAGCGCTTGGGAGGGATCAGCCCCAGCATTTT.